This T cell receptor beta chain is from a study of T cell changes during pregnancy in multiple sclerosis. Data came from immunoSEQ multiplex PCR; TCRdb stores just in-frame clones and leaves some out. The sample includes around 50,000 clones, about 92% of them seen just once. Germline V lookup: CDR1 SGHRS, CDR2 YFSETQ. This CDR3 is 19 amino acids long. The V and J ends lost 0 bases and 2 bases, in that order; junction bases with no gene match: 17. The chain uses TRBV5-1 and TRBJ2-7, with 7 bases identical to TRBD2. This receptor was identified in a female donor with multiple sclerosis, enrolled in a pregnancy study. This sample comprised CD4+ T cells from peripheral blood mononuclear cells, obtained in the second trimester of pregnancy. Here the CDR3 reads CASSLAPASGVGTTYEQYF. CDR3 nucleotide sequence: TGCGCCAGCAGCTTGGCGCCGGCTAGCGGAGTAGGGACGACCTACGAGCAGTACTTC.